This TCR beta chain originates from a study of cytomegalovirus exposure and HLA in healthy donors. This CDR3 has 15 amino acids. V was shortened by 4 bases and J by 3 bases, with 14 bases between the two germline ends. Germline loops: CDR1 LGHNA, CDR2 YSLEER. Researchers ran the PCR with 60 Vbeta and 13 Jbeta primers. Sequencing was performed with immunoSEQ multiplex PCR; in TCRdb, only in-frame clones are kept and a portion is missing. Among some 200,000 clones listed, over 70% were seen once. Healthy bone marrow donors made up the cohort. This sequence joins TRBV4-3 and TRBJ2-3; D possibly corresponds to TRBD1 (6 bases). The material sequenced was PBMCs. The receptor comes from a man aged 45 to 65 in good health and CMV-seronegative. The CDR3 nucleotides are TGCGCCAGCAGCCGAACAGGGAAGGGGACAGATACGCAGTATTTT. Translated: CASSRTGKGTDTQYF.